This TCR beta chain was sequenced for a study of T cell responses to AZD1222 COVID-19 vaccine. In the study overall: Second-dose timings of about 4 or about 12 weeks were pooled.

Regarding this clone: Its antigen remains unknown.

Germline V CDR1 and CDR2: SQVTM, ANQGSEA. The CDR3 is made up of 13 amino acids. Trimming pared 4 bases from V and 4 bases from J, leaving 13 bases between. Sequencing used immunoSEQ multiplex PCR; TCRdb keeps in-frame clones, though not all of them. This table has around 130,000 clones, around nine tenths appearing once. Whole-study findings and limits: The peak T cell response came first, and repertoires were sampled only after it.

The material sequenced was peripheral blood, taken on day 0 of AZD1222 vaccination. This chain joins TRBV29-1 and TRBJ1-2; D might be TRBD1 (5 bases). The TCR was taken from an adult in good health. Here the CDR3 reads CSVAREVAYGYTF. CDR3 bases: TGCAGCGTTGCCAGGGAGGTCGCCTATGGCTACACCTTC.